A selection of T cell receptor beta chains follows, all from one sample in a study of blood T cell repertoires in COVID-19. Here immunoSEQ multiplex PCR was the method, and the copy in TCRdb shows in-frame clones only, minus some. Of about 110,000 clones in the sample, nearly 90% were seen once. The material sequenced was peripheral blood. All receptors come from a human donor in a cohort sampled during active COVID-19. Each CDR3 is given with its conserved first and last residue. A D gene is named only where the DNA matches it firmly. Where a row states a size, it is once, few, many or the class of an expanded clone; other rows omit it.

cdr3_aa: CASSPRTSGSEQFF
cdr3_nt: TGTGCCAGCAGCCCTAGGACTAGCGGCAGTGAGCAGTTCTTC
d_call: TRBD2
clone_size: NA
j_call: TRBJ2-1
v_call: TRBV14

cdr3_aa: CAWGQGLSNQPQHF
cdr3_nt: TGTGCCTGGGGACAGGGACTGAGCAATCAGCCCCAGCATTTT
d_call: TRBD1
clone_size: NA
j_call: TRBJ1-5
v_call: TRBV30

cdr3_aa: CASSLGQATTNEKLFF
cdr3_nt: TGCGCCAGCAGCTTGGGACAGGCTACAACTAATGAAAAACTGTTTTTT
d_call: NA
clone_size: NA
j_call: TRBJ1-4
v_call: TRBV5-1

cdr3_aa: CASSEGTPDEQFF
cdr3_nt: TGTGCCAGCAGCGAGGGGACTCCGGATGAGCAGTTCTTC
d_call: NA
clone_size: NA
j_call: TRBJ2-1
v_call: TRBV6-4

cdr3_aa: CASSATGEQYF
cdr3_nt: TGTGCCAGTAGTGCCACTGGCGAGCAGTACTTC
d_call: NA
clone_size: NA
j_call: TRBJ2-7
v_call: TRBV19

cdr3_aa: CASSQYRDTENYGYTF
cdr3_nt: TGTGCCAGCTCACAATACCGGGACACCGAAAACTATGGCTACACCTTC
d_call: NA
clone_size: NA
j_call: TRBJ1-2
v_call: TRBV18

cdr3_aa: CASSYTGQGGANVLTF
cdr3_nt: TGTGCCAGCAGTTACACAGGGCAGGGTGGGGCCAACGTCCTGACTTTC
d_call: NA
clone_size: NA
j_call: TRBJ2-6
v_call: TRBV6-5

cdr3_aa: CASSLGQGGGYTF
cdr3_nt: TGTGCCAGCAGCTTGGGACAGGGAGGTGGCTACACCTTC
d_call: TRBD1
clone_size: NA
j_call: TRBJ1-2
v_call: TRBV7-9

cdr3_aa: CASSLGTGALYNSPLHF
cdr3_nt: TGTGCCAGCAGCTTGGGGACAGGGGCCCTCTATAATTCACCCCTCCACTTT
d_call: TRBD1
clone_size: NA
j_call: TRBJ1-6
v_call: TRBV5-4

cdr3_aa: CASSDSTSGGAETQYF
cdr3_nt: TGTGCCAGCAGTGACTCGACTAGCGGGGGGGCAGAGACCCAGTACTTC
d_call: TRBD2
clone_size: NA
j_call: TRBJ2-5
v_call: TRBV6-4

cdr3_aa: CAWEKGHQETQYF
cdr3_nt: TGTGCCTGGGAAAAGGGGCACCAAGAGACCCAGTACTTC
d_call: NA
clone_size: NA
j_call: TRBJ2-5
v_call: TRBV30

cdr3_aa: CASSPDTEHSGRPRYTQYF
cdr3_nt: TGCGCCAGCAGCCCGGACACTGAACACAGCGGGAGGCCTCGATATACGCAGTATTTT
d_call: TRBD2
clone_size: NA
j_call: TRBJ2-3
v_call: TRBV5-1

cdr3_aa: CASSLNRGADEAFF
cdr3_nt: TGTGCCAGCTCATTAAACAGGGGGGCGGATGAAGCTTTCTTT
d_call: TRBD1
clone_size: NA
j_call: TRBJ1-1
v_call: TRBV18

cdr3_aa: CASSETAGNQPQHF
cdr3_nt: TGTGCCAGCAGTGAGACCGCGGGGAATCAGCCCCAGCATTTT
d_call: NA
clone_size: NA
j_call: TRBJ1-5
v_call: TRBV6-1

cdr3_aa: CASGLGTSGVNEQFF
cdr3_nt: TGTGCCAGCGGACTCGGGACTAGCGGGGTAAATGAGCAGTTCTTC
d_call: TRBD2
clone_size: NA
j_call: TRBJ2-1
v_call: TRBV7-6

cdr3_aa: CASSLVGTSGTYEQYF
cdr3_nt: TGTGCCAGCAGCTTAGTAGGGACTAGCGGGACCTACGAGCAGTACTTC
d_call: TRBD2
clone_size: few
j_call: TRBJ2-7
v_call: TRBV11-1

cdr3_aa: CASSMLGGTGANVLTF
cdr3_nt: TGTGCCAGTAGTATGCTGGGGGGGACTGGGGCCAACGTCCTGACTTTC
d_call: TRBD2
clone_size: NA
j_call: TRBJ2-6
v_call: TRBV19

cdr3_aa: CASSLSTGVDGNEQFF
cdr3_nt: TGTGCCAGCAGTTTATCGACGGGGGTGGATGGGAATGAGCAGTTCTTC
d_call: NA
clone_size: NA
j_call: TRBJ2-1
v_call: TRBV27

cdr3_aa: CASRPDQFGEQYF
cdr3_nt: TGTGCCAGCAGACCTGACCAGTTCGGGGAGCAGTACTTC
d_call: NA
clone_size: NA
j_call: TRBJ2-7
v_call: TRBV11-2

cdr3_aa: CSVEKGGSGYTF
cdr3_nt: TGCAGCGTTGAAAAAGGGGGCTCTGGCTACACCTTC
d_call: TRBD1
clone_size: NA
j_call: TRBJ1-2
v_call: TRBV29-1

cdr3_aa: CASSENRATNEKLFF
cdr3_nt: TGTGCCAGCAGTGAAAACAGGGCTACTAATGAAAAACTGTTTTTT
d_call: NA
clone_size: NA
j_call: TRBJ1-4
v_call: TRBV6-1

cdr3_aa: CASSIGLGGSKNIQYF
cdr3_nt: TGTGCCAGTAGTATAGGCTTGGGAGGTTCCAAAAACATTCAGTACTTC
d_call: NA
clone_size: once
j_call: TRBJ2-4
v_call: TRBV19

cdr3_aa: CASSQDQGYEQYF
cdr3_nt: TGTGCCAGCAGCCAAGATCAGGGCTACGAGCAGTACTTC
d_call: NA
clone_size: NA
j_call: TRBJ2-7
v_call: TRBV4-2

cdr3_aa: CAWSVGRETQYF
cdr3_nt: TGTGCCTGGAGTGTAGGGAGGGAGACCCAGTACTTC
d_call: NA
clone_size: NA
j_call: TRBJ2-5
v_call: TRBV30